Listed here is a single TCR beta chain. Exposed enrollees had met someone with a PCR-confirmed or clinician-diagnosed COVID-19 case at some point within the 2 weeks before study entry. Study processing details: Estimated nucleated cell counts came from reference gene primer amplification. Repertoires were generated with immunoSEQ multiplex PCR, while TCRdb's copy carries only in-frame clones and drops some. The D gene and trimming were derived from the DNA, and the V and J assignments and clone size from that table. The sample has some 320,000 clones; 85% are singletons. These data belong to a study of blood T cell repertoires in COVID-19. Study background: Samples taken during acute and convalescent COVID-19 were collected in the United States, Italy and Spain. Sample material is recorded as cDNA or gDNA derived from T cells, B-cell-depleted T cells, or PBMCs.

CDR3 length: 15 residues. V was shortened by 4 bases and J by 6 bases, with 16 bases between the two germline ends. Germline V gene sequence: CDR1 SNHLY, CDR2 FYNNEI. This receptor was identified in a woman between 25 and 40 years old who had been exposed to COVID-19. Material for sequencing was PBMCs or T cells enriched from blood (not recorded which). The genes are TRBV2 and TRBJ1-5, with D possibly TRBD1 on 5 matching bases. CDR3 DNA sequence: TGTGCCAGCAGTGGGAGACAGCCTCGGTCTCAGCCCCAGCATTTT. This sequence encodes CASSGRQPRSQPQHF.